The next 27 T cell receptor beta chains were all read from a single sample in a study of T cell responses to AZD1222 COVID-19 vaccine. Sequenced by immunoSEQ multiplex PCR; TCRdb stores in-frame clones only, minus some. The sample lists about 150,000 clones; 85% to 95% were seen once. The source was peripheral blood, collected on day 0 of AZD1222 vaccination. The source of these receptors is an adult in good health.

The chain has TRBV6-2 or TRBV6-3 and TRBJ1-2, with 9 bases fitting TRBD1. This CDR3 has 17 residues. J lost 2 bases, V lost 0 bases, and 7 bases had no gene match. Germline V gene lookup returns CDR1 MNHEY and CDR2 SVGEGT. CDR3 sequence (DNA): TGTGCCAGCAGTTACTCTCCTTTCGGGACAGGGAACTATGGCTACACCTTC. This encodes CASSYSPFGTGNYGYTF.

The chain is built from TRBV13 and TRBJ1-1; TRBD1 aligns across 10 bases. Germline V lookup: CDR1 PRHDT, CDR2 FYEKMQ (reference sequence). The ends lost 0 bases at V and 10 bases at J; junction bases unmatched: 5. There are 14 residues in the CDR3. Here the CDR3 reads CASSLGGDRGGAFF. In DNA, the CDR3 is TGTGCCAGCAGCTTAGGTGGGGACAGGGGAGGAGCTTTCTTT.

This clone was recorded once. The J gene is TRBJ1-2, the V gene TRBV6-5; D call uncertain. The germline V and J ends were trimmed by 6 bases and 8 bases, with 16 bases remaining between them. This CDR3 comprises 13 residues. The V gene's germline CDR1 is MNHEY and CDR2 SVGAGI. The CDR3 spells CASRGGVSIGYTF. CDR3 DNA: TGTGCCAGCAGGGGTGGAGTTTCGATCGGCTACACCTTC.

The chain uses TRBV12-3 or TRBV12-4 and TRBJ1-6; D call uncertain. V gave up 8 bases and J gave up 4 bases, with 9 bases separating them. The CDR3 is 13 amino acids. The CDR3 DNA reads TGTGCCAGCTCCGGCGGATATAATTCACCCCTCCACTTT. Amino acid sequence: CASSGGYNSPLHF.

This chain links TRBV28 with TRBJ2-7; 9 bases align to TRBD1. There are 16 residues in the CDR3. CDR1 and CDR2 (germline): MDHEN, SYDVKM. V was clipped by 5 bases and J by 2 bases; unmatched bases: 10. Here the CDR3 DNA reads TGTGCCAGCAGTCCCACGTCGGGACAGGGACCCTACGAGCAGTACTTC. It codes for CASSPTSGQGPYEQYF.

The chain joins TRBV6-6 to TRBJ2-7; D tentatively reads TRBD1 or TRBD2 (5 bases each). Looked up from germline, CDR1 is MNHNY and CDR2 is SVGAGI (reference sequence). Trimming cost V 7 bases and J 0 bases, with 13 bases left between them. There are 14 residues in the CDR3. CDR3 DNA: TGTGCCAGCACTTCGACGGGGACCTCCTACGAGCAGTACTTC. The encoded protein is CASTSTGTSYEQYF.

CDR3 protein: CASSSGLEQYF. The DNA of the CDR3 is TGTGCCAGCAGCTCAGGGTTGGAGCAGTACTTC. The rearrangement joins TRBV3-1 (or the pseudogene TRBV3-2) to TRBJ2-7; possibly TRBD1 for D (5 bases). Germline V gene sequence: CDR1 LGHDT, CDR2 YNNKEL (reference sequence). V dropped 5 bases and J dropped 7 bases, with 9 bases sitting between them. The CDR3 sequence is 11 residues long.

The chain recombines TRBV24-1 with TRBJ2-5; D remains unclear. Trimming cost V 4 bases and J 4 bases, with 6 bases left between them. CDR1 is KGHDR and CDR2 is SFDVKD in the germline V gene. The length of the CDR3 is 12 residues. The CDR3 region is CATSDGLETQYF. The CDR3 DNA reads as TGTGCCACCAGTGACGGGTTAGAGACCCAGTACTTC.

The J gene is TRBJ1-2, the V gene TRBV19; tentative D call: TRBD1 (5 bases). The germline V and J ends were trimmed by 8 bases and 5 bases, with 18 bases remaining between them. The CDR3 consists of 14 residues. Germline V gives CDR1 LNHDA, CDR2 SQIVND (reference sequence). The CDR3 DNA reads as TGTGCCAGTGGAGAACTTCGACAGTTTTATGGCTACACCTTC. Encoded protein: CASGELRQFYGYTF.

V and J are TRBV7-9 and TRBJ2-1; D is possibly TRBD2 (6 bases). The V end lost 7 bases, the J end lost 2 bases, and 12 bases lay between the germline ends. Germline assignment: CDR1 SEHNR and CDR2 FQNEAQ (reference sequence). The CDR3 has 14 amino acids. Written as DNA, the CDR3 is TGTGCCAGCATCTTGCGGGATCCCTACAATGAGCAGTTCTTC. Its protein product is CASILRDPYNEQFF.

The CDR3 DNA follows: TGTGCTAGTGGTTTGGTACTAAGCGGTACGGCGGAAGCTTTCTTT. It encodes CASGLVLSGTAEAFF. The V call is TRBV12-5, the J call TRBJ1-1; no reliable D call. The V and J ends lost 0 bases and 8 bases respectively, with 16 bases between them. The germline CDR1 and CDR2 sequences are LGHNT and FRNRAP. This CDR3 region has 15 residues.

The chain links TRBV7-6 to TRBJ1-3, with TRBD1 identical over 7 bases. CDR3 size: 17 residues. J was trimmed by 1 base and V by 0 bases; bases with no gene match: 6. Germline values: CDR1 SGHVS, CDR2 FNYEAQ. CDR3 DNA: TGTGCCAGCAGCTTAGCGCGGCAGGGGGTATCTGGAAACACCATATATTTT. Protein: CASSLARQGVSGNTIYF.

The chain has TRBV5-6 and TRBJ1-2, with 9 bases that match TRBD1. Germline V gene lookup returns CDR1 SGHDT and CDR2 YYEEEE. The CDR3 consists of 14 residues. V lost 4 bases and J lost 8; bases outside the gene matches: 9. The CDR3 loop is CASSPRTGEGGYTF. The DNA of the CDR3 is TGTGCCAGCAGCCCACGGACAGGGGAGGGAGGCTACACCTTC.

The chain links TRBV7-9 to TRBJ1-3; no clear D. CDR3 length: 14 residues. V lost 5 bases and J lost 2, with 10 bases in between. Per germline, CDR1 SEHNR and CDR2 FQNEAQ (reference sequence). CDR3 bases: TGTGCCAGCAGCCTGTCGAGGACTGGAAACACCATATATTTT. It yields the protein CASSLSRTGNTIYF. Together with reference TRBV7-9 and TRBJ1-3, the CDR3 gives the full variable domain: DTGVSQNPRHKITKRGQNVTFRCDPISEHNRLYWYRQTLGQGPEFLTYFQNEAQLEKSRLLSDRFSAERPKGSFSTLEIQRTEQGDSAMYLCASSLSRTGNTIYFGEGSWLTVV.

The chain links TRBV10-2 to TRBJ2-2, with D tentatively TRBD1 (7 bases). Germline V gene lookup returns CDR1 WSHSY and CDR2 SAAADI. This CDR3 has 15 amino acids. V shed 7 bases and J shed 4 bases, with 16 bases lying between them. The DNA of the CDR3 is TGCGCCAGCACCAATCGACAGGGAGGCACCGGGGAGCTGTTTTTT. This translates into CASTNRQGGTGELFF.

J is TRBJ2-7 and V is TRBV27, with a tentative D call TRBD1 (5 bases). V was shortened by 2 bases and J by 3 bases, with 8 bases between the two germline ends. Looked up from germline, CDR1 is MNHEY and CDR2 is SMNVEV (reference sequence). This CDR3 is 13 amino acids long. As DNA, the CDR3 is TGTGCCAGCAGTTTAGGGGCCCACTACGAGCAGTACTTC. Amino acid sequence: CASSLGAHYEQYF.

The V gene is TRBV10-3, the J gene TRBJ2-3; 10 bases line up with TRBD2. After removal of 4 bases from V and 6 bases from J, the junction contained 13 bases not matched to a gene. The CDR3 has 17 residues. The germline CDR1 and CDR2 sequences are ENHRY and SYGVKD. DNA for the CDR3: TGTGCCATCAGTGGAGGACTGGGTCTAGCGGGGGCCGATACGCAGTATTTT. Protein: CAISGGLGLAGADTQYF.

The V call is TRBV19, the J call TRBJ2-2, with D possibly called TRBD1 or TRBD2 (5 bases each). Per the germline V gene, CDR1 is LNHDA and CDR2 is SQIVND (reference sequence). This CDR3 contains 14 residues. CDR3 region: CASGDGDNTGELFF. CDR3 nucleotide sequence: TGTGCGTCCGGGGACGGGGACAACACCGGGGAGCTGTTTTTT.

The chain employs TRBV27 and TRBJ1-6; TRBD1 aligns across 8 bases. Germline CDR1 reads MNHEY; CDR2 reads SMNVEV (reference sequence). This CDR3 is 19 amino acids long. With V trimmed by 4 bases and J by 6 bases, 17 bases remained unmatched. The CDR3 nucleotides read TGTGCCAGCAGTTCTGACAGGGGTCAATTATTATTTGGTAATTCACCCCTCCACTTT. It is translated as CASSSDRGQLLFGNSPLHF.

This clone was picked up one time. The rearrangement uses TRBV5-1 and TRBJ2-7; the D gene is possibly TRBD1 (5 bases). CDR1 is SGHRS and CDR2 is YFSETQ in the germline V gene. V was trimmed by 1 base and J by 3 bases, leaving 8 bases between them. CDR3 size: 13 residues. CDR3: CASSLNRFYEQYF. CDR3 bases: TGCGCCAGCAGCTTGAACAGGTTCTACGAGCAGTACTTC.

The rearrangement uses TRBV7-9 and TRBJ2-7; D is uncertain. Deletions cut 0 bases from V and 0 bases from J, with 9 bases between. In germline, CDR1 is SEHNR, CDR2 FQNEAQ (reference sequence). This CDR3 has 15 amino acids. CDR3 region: CASSLAADPSYEQYF. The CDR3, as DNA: TGTGCCAGCAGCTTAGCCGCGGATCCCTCCTACGAGCAGTACTTC.

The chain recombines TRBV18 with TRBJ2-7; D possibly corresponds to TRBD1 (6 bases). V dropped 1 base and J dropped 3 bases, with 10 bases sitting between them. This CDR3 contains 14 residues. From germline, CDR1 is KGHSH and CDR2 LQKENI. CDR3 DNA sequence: TGTGCCAGCTCACCACGGGCAGGGGACTACGAGCAGTACTTC. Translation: CASSPRAGDYEQYF.

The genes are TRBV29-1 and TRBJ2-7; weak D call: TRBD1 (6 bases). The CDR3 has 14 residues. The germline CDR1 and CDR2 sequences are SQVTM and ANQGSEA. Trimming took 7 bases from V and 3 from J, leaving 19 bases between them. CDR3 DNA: TGCAGCGCCGGAGTACAGGGTTACCACTACGAGCAGTACTTC. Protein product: CSAGVQGYHYEQYF.

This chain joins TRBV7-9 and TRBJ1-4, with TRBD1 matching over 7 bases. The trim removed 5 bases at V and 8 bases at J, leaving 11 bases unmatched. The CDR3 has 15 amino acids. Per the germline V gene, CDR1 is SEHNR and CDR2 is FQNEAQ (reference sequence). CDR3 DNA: TGTGCCAGCAGCCAAATTATGAGGGGGCGCGAAAAACTGTTTTTT. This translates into CASSQIMRGREKLFF.

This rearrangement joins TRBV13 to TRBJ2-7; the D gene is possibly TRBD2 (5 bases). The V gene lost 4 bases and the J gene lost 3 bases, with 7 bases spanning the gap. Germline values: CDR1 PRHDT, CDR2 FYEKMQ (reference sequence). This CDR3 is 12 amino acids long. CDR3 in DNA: TGTGCCAGCAGCTCCGGGGTCTACGAGCAGTACTTC. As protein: CASSSGVYEQYF.

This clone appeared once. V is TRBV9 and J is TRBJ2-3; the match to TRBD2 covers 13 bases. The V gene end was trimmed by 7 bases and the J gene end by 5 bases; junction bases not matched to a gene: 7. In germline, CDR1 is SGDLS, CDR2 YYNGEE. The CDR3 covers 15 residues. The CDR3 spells CASALAGGPGDTQYF. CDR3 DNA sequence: TGTGCCAGCGCACTAGCGGGAGGGCCGGGAGATACGCAGTATTTT.

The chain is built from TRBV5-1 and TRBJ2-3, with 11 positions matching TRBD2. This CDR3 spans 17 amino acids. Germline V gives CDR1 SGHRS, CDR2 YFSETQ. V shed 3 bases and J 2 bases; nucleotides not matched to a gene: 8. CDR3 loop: CASSSRLAGGFTDTQYF. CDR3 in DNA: TGCGCCAGCAGCTCTCGTCTAGCGGGGGGCTTCACAGATACGCAGTATTTT. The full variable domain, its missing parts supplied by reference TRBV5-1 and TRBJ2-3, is KAGVTQTPRYLIKTRGQQVTLSCSPISGHRSVSWYQQTPGQGLQFLFEYFSETQRNKGNFPGRFSGRQFSNSRSEMNVSTLELGDSALYLCASSSRLAGGFTDTQYFGPGTRLTVL.